The 9 T cell receptor beta chains below all came from one sample that was sequenced in a study of radiation and T cells in renal cell carcinoma. Time point given: blood 2 weeks post-SBRT. Treatment indicated: 15 Gy SBRT to primary tumor, nephrectomy 4 weeks later. Some clones are missing from TCRdb's copy, which holds only in-frame ones; the method was immunoSEQ multiplex PCR. The sample carries over 60,000 clones, around 86% recorded once. The specimen was blood, collected from a patient whose treatment included radiotherapy and nephrectomy. Receptors were obtained from a woman in her fifties or sixties with renal cell carcinoma.

The V call is TRBV5-1, the J call TRBJ2-2; D remains ambiguous. CDR1 SGHRS and CDR2 YFSETQ come from the germline V gene. The CDR3 has 16 residues. V dropped 1 base and J dropped 7 bases, with 17 bases sitting between them. The CDR3 coding sequence is TGCGCCAGCAGCTTGAATACAAGGGTTTTTCACGGGGAGCTGTTTTTT. This codes for CASSLNTRVFHGELFF.

The rearrangement links TRBV9 to TRBJ1-3; D not resolved. Germline V gene sequence: CDR1 SGDLS, CDR2 YYNGEE. The V end was cut by 0 bases, the J end by 0 bases, with 7 bases between. The CDR3 is 15 amino acids. The CDR3 loop reads CASSVGQISGNTIYF. The CDR3 DNA sequence: TGTGCCAGCAGCGTAGGGCAGATCTCTGGAAACACCATATATTTT.

The genes are TRBV6-1 and TRBJ2-7; 9 bases are shared with TRBD2. This CDR3 spans 15 amino acids. After removal of 6 bases from V and 2 bases from J, the junction contained 8 bases not matched to a gene. Looked up from germline, CDR1 is MNHNS and CDR2 is SASEGT. The CDR3 region has the DNA TGTGCCAGCAGCTTTAGCGGGAGCTTAACCTACGAGCAGTACTTC. Its protein is CASSFSGSLTYEQYF.

The CDR3 is CASSSDIGGGREKLFF. CDR3 nucleotide sequence: TGTGCCAGCAGCTCCGACATAGGGGGGGGAAGGGAAAAACTGTTTTTT. V and J are TRBV7-2 and TRBJ1-4, with D perhaps TRBD1 (6 bases). Germline CDR1 is SGHTA and CDR2 is FQGNSA. The CDR3 is 16 residues long. Trimming stripped 4 bases from V and 8 bases from J, with 20 bases between.

The chain carries TRBV25-1 and TRBJ2-2; perhaps D is TRBD1 or TRBD2 (5 bases each). Germline loops: CDR1 MGHDK, CDR2 SYGVNS. This CDR3 contains 13 residues. V was pared by 6 bases and J by 4 bases, with 9 bases between. CDR3 sequence reads: CASRDGATGELFF. The CDR3, as DNA: TGTGCCAGCAGGGACGGGGCCACCGGGGAGCTGTTTTTT.

This clone was seen a single time. This rearrangement joins TRBV5-1 to TRBJ1-6, with D maybe TRBD1 (5 bases). With 4 bases removed from V and 10 bases from J, the gap between germline ends came to 9 bases. CDR3 length: 12 amino acids. In germline, CDR1 is SGHRS, CDR2 YFSETQ. Here the CDR3 DNA reads TGCGCCAGCAGCGGGGGGGAATCACCCCTCCACTTT. Translating it yields CASSGGESPLHF.

This chain links TRBV19 with TRBJ2-7; D might be TRBD1 (5 bases). The CDR3 spans 13 residues. V lost 6 bases and J 5 bases, leaving 14 bases between the germline ends. The germline V gene has CDR1 LNHDA and CDR2 SQIVND (reference sequence). Written as DNA, the CDR3 is TGTGCCAGTAGGACCACAGGTAGCCACGAGCAGTACTTC. The encoded protein is CASRTTGSHEQYF.

The chain joins TRBV4-2 to TRBJ2-1, with TRBD2 matching 9 bases. J lost 3 bases, V lost 0 bases, and 3 bases had no gene match. The CDR3 totals 16 residues. Germline CDR1 reads LGHNA; CDR2 reads YNFKEQ. The CDR3, as DNA: TGTGCCAGCAGCCAAGACCTGCGGGAGGGCTACAATGAGCAGTTCTTC. Translated: CASSQDLREGYNEQFF.

The genes are TRBV4-1 and TRBJ2-7, with D possibly TRBD1 on 5 matching bases. The V gene's germline CDR1 is MGHRA and CDR2 YSYEKL. The CDR3 runs to 15 residues. V shed 0 bases and J shed 7 bases, with 16 bases lying between them. This CDR3 reads CASSQDGAGLWEQYF. The CDR3 DNA sequence: TGCGCCAGCAGCCAAGATGGGGCAGGGTTATGGGAGCAGTACTTC.